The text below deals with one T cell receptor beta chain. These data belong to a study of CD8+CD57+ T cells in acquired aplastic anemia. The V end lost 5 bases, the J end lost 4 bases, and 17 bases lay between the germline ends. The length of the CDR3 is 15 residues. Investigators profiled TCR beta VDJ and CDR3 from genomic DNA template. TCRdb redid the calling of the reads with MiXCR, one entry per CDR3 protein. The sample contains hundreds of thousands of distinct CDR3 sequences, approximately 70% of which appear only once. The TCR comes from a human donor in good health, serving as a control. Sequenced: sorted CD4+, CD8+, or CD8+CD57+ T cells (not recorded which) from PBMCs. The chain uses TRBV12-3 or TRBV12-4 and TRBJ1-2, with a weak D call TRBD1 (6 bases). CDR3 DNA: TGTGCCAGCAGTGCAGGGGAAGGGCCAACCTATGGCTACACCTTC. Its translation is CASSAGEGPTYGYTF.